The rows below give T cell receptor beta chains drawn from one sample of a study of shared clonotypes between healthy human individuals. Produced via immunoSEQ multiplex PCR; TCRdb's table is partial and in-frame only. The data show fewer than 1.6 million clones, around 98.5% seen once. The sequenced material came from naive CD4+ T cells sorted from blood. Receptors were obtained from a man aged 25 to 40 in good health. Each CDR3 is given with its conserved first and last residue. A D gene is named only where the DNA matches it firmly. Clone size is not always given. Where it is, it says once, few, many or a class for expanded clones.

j_call: TRBJ1-2
clone_size: .
v_call: TRBV9
d_call: .
cdr3_aa: CASSPRPGEIGGYTF
cdr3_nt: TGTGCCAGCAGCCCTCGCCCAGGGGAAATCGGTGGCTACACCTTC

j_call: TRBJ2-7
clone_size: .
v_call: TRBV5-1
d_call: .
cdr3_aa: CASDRGAGAGEQYF
cdr3_nt: TGCGCCAGTGACAGGGGAGCGGGAGCGGGAGAGCAGTACTTC

j_call: TRBJ2-7
clone_size: .
v_call: TRBV7-2
d_call: .
cdr3_aa: CASSLGGSGEQYF
cdr3_nt: TGTGCCAGCAGCTTAGGGGGTAGCGGCGAGCAGTACTTC

j_call: TRBJ2-1
clone_size: once
v_call: TRBV7-2
d_call: .
cdr3_aa: CASSLGQVSGLFF
cdr3_nt: TGTGCCAGCAGCTTAGGTCAAGTTTCGGGATTGTTCTTC

j_call: TRBJ1-2
clone_size: .
v_call: TRBV19
d_call: .
cdr3_aa: CASSPRGAGVSAASGYTF
cdr3_nt: TGTGCCAGTAGCCCTCGGGGGGCAGGGGTCTCCGCGGCCTCTGGCTACACCTTC

j_call: TRBJ2-7
clone_size: .
v_call: TRBV7-9
d_call: TRBD2
cdr3_aa: CASGERGGPRGEQYF
cdr3_nt: TGTGCCAGTGGGGAACGCGGGGGGCCCAGGGGAGAGCAGTACTTC

j_call: TRBJ2-2
clone_size: .
v_call: TRBV7-2
d_call: .
cdr3_aa: CASSFRAVAGELFF
cdr3_nt: TGTGCCAGCAGCTTTCGGGCAGTTGCCGGGGAGCTGTTTTTT

j_call: TRBJ2-7
clone_size: .
v_call: TRBV6-5
d_call: .
cdr3_aa: CASTQPGTYEQYF
cdr3_nt: TGTGCCAGCACCCAACCCGGGACCTACGAGCAGTACTTC

j_call: TRBJ1-2
clone_size: .
v_call: TRBV5-6
d_call: .
cdr3_aa: CASSLVVQGRPGGYTF
cdr3_nt: TGTGCCAGCAGCTTGGTCGTACAGGGTCGGCCGGGGGGCTACACCTTC

j_call: TRBJ2-1
clone_size: .
v_call: TRBV6-5
d_call: TRBD1
cdr3_aa: CASINPGTGGNEQFF
cdr3_nt: TGTGCCAGCATTAACCCCGGAACAGGGGGCAATGAGCAGTTCTTC

j_call: TRBJ2-3
clone_size: .
v_call: TRBV10-3
d_call: .
cdr3_aa: CAISVLADTQYF
cdr3_nt: TGTGCCATCAGTGTTCTGGCAGATACGCAGTATTTT

j_call: TRBJ2-7
clone_size: .
v_call: TRBV27
d_call: .
cdr3_aa: CASRQQGIPYEQYF
cdr3_nt: TGTGCCAGCAGACAACAGGGAATCCCCTACGAGCAGTACTTC

j_call: TRBJ2-7
clone_size: .
v_call: TRBV5-4
d_call: .
cdr3_aa: CASSSPQSYEQYF
cdr3_nt: TGTGCCAGCAGCAGCCCCCAATCCTACGAGCAGTACTTC

j_call: TRBJ2-1
clone_size: .
v_call: TRBV6-5
d_call: .
cdr3_aa: CASSTRLVGAAEQFF
cdr3_nt: TGTGCCAGCAGTACCCGACTTGTAGGTGCGGCTGAGCAGTTCTTC

j_call: TRBJ2-1
clone_size: .
v_call: TRBV2
d_call: TRBD2
cdr3_aa: CASIGSGRSNEQFF
cdr3_nt: TGTGCCAGCATAGGTAGCGGGAGGTCCAATGAGCAGTTCTTC

j_call: TRBJ1-4
clone_size: .
v_call: TRBV28
d_call: .
cdr3_aa: CASKADRRNEKLFF
cdr3_nt: TGTGCCAGCAAAGCAGACAGAAGAAATGAAAAACTGTTTTTT

j_call: TRBJ2-3
clone_size: .
v_call: TRBV7-8
d_call: .
cdr3_aa: CASYTNTDTQYF
cdr3_nt: TGTGCCAGCTACACCAACACAGATACGCAGTATTTT

j_call: TRBJ1-5
clone_size: .
v_call: TRBV7-9
d_call: .
cdr3_aa: CASSPSGVYQPQHF
cdr3_nt: TGTGCCAGCAGCCCCTCAGGAGTCTATCAGCCCCAGCATTTT

j_call: TRBJ2-1
clone_size: once
v_call: TRBV5-4
d_call: .
cdr3_aa: CASSLAMGGNYNEQFF
cdr3_nt: TGTGCCAGCAGCTTGGCCATGGGTGGGAACTACAATGAGCAGTTCTTC

j_call: TRBJ1-2
clone_size: .
v_call: TRBV6-5
d_call: TRBD1
cdr3_aa: CASSYSGTGLNYGYTF
cdr3_nt: TGTGCCAGCAGTTACTCCGGGACAGGGCTTAACTATGGCTACACCTTC

j_call: TRBJ2-2
clone_size: .
v_call: TRBV5-1
d_call: .
cdr3_aa: CASSTAEMGTGELFF
cdr3_nt: TGCGCCAGCAGCACCGCCGAAATGGGCACCGGGGAGCTGTTTTTT

j_call: TRBJ1-1
clone_size: .
v_call: TRBV27
d_call: .
cdr3_aa: CASSFSGLNTEAFF
cdr3_nt: TGTGCCAGCAGTTTCTCAGGGTTGAACACTGAAGCTTTCTTT

j_call: TRBJ1-1
clone_size: .
v_call: TRBV7-8
d_call: .
cdr3_aa: CASSLGGVRANTEAFF
cdr3_nt: TGTGCCAGCAGCTTAGGGGGGGTCAGGGCAAACACTGAAGCTTTCTTT

j_call: TRBJ1-4
clone_size: .
v_call: TRBV18
d_call: .
cdr3_aa: CASSLDRTTNEKLFF
cdr3_nt: TGTGCCAGCTCACTAGACAGGACAACTAATGAAAAACTGTTTTTT

j_call: TRBJ2-4
clone_size: .
v_call: TRBV21-1
d_call: .
cdr3_aa: CASLRDRNPLAKNIQYF
cdr3_nt: TGTGCCAGCTTGCGGGACAGGAACCCCTTAGCCAAAAACATTCAGTACTTC

j_call: TRBJ2-5
clone_size: .
v_call: TRBV7-9
d_call: TRBD1
cdr3_aa: CASSFGTGGETQYF
cdr3_nt: TGTGCCAGCAGCTTTGGGACAGGGGGCGAGACCCAGTACTTC

j_call: TRBJ2-2
clone_size: .
v_call: TRBV11-2
d_call: .
cdr3_aa: CASSLPQGTELFF
cdr3_nt: TGTGCCAGCAGCTTACCGCAGGGTACGGAGCTGTTTTTT

j_call: TRBJ2-1
clone_size: .
v_call: TRBV11-3
d_call: .
cdr3_aa: CASSLRGYNNEQFF
cdr3_nt: TGTGCCAGCAGCTTGAGGGGCTATAACAATGAGCAGTTCTTC

j_call: TRBJ2-7
clone_size: .
v_call: TRBV7-8
d_call: .
cdr3_aa: CASSLAEGSYEQYF
cdr3_nt: TGTGCCAGCAGCTTAGCGGAGGGAAGTTACGAGCAGTACTTC

j_call: TRBJ2-7
clone_size: .
v_call: TRBV5-6
d_call: .
cdr3_aa: CASSPQPMGSYEQYF
cdr3_nt: TGTGCCAGCAGTCCCCAACCCATGGGCTCCTACGAGCAGTACTTC

j_call: TRBJ1-1
clone_size: once
v_call: TRBV18
d_call: .
cdr3_aa: CASSPSLFRGRRNTEAFF
cdr3_nt: TGTGCCAGCTCACCATCATTGTTCCGGGGGAGGAGGAACACTGAAGCTTTCTTT

j_call: TRBJ2-3
clone_size: .
v_call: TRBV5-4
d_call: TRBD2
cdr3_aa: CASSLTLLAGATDTQYF
cdr3_nt: TGTGCCAGCAGCTTGACGTTACTAGCGGGGGCCACAGATACGCAGTATTTT

j_call: TRBJ2-1
clone_size: .
v_call: TRBV9
d_call: .
cdr3_aa: CASSVEGGNYNEQFF
cdr3_nt: TGTGCCAGCAGCGTAGAAGGGGGAAACTACAATGAGCAGTTCTTC

j_call: TRBJ2-7
clone_size: .
v_call: TRBV6-5
d_call: .
cdr3_aa: CASSYYAGLSYEQYF
cdr3_nt: TGTGCCAGCAGTTACTATGCAGGCCTATCATACGAGCAGTACTTC

j_call: TRBJ2-3
clone_size: once
v_call: TRBV5-1
d_call: .
cdr3_aa: CASSLAGISRERTDTQYF
cdr3_nt: TGCGCCAGCAGCTTGGCCGGTATTTCTCGGGAACGCACAGATACGCAGTATTTT

j_call: TRBJ1-4
clone_size: once
v_call: TRBV5-1
d_call: .
cdr3_aa: CASRAPGDEKLFF
cdr3_nt: TGCGCCAGCAGGGCCCCGGGAGATGAAAAACTGTTTTTT

j_call: TRBJ2-1
clone_size: .
v_call: TRBV28
d_call: TRBD1
cdr3_aa: CASSAGQVYNEQFF
cdr3_nt: TGTGCCAGCAGTGCCGGACAGGTATACAATGAGCAGTTCTTC

j_call: TRBJ2-7
clone_size: .
v_call: TRBV2
d_call: .
cdr3_aa: CASRTPSVPYEQYF
cdr3_nt: TGTGCCAGCAGGACCCCAAGCGTACCCTACGAGCAGTACTTC

j_call: TRBJ2-7
clone_size: .
v_call: TRBV10-2
d_call: .
cdr3_aa: CASSGQRYEQYF
cdr3_nt: TGCGCCAGCAGTGGACAGCGCTACGAGCAGTACTTC

j_call: TRBJ2-1
clone_size: .
v_call: TRBV6-1
d_call: TRBD2
cdr3_aa: CASSVVAGAYNEQFF
cdr3_nt: TGTGCCAGCAGTGTGGTAGCGGGGGCCTACAATGAGCAGTTCTTC

j_call: TRBJ2-3
clone_size: .
v_call: TRBV5-1
d_call: .
cdr3_aa: CASSLEQHTDTQYF
cdr3_nt: TGCGCCAGCAGCTTGGAACAGCACACAGATACGCAGTATTTT

j_call: TRBJ2-7
clone_size: .
v_call: TRBV9
d_call: .
cdr3_aa: CASSVSPEGTYEQYF
cdr3_nt: TGTGCCAGCAGCGTAAGTCCCGAGGGCACCTACGAGCAGTACTTC

j_call: TRBJ2-4
clone_size: .
v_call: TRBV15
d_call: TRBD2
cdr3_aa: CATSRGVAGIAKNIQYF
cdr3_nt: TGTGCCACCAGCAGGGGGGTAGCGGGGATAGCCAAAAACATTCAGTACTTC

j_call: TRBJ1-1
clone_size: .
v_call: TRBV18
d_call: .
cdr3_aa: CASSPGRGADTEAFF
cdr3_nt: TGTGCCAGCTCACCGGGGAGGGGGGCGGACACTGAAGCTTTCTTT

j_call: TRBJ2-3
clone_size: .
v_call: TRBV7-9
d_call: .
cdr3_aa: CASSGEVTDTQYF
cdr3_nt: TGTGCCAGCAGCGGCGAAGTCACAGATACGCAGTATTTT

j_call: TRBJ1-5
clone_size: .
v_call: TRBV5-8
d_call: .
cdr3_aa: CASSPWRQGNQPQHF
cdr3_nt: TGTGCCAGCAGCCCCTGGCGGCAGGGCAATCAGCCCCAGCATTTT

j_call: TRBJ2-6
clone_size: once
v_call: TRBV7-2
d_call: .
cdr3_aa: CASSLQADSGANVLTF
cdr3_nt: TGTGCCAGCAGCTTACAGGCTGACTCTGGGGCCAACGTCCTGACTTTC

j_call: TRBJ2-7
clone_size: .
v_call: TRBV7-2
d_call: .
cdr3_aa: CASSLAGIGSYEQYF
cdr3_nt: TGTGCCAGCAGCTTAGCAGGGATCGGCTCCTACGAGCAGTACTTC

j_call: TRBJ1-1
clone_size: .
v_call: TRBV30
d_call: .
cdr3_aa: CAWSVRGQLYTEAFF
cdr3_nt: TGTGCCTGGAGTGTACGAGGACAGTTATACACTGAAGCTTTCTTT

j_call: TRBJ2-6
clone_size: .
v_call: TRBV27
d_call: TRBD2
cdr3_aa: CASSPRTSGVSGANVLTF
cdr3_nt: TGTGCCAGCAGTCCCCGGACTAGCGGAGTCTCTGGGGCCAACGTCCTGACTTTC

j_call: TRBJ1-5
clone_size: .
v_call: TRBV7-8
d_call: .
cdr3_aa: CASSPTSGAFNQPQHF
cdr3_nt: TGTGCCAGCAGCCCGACCTCAGGGGCCTTCAATCAGCCCCAGCATTTT

j_call: TRBJ2-7
clone_size: .
v_call: TRBV18
d_call: TRBD1
cdr3_aa: CASSSDRGYEQYF
cdr3_nt: TGTGCCAGCTCATCGGACAGGGGTTACGAGCAGTACTTC

j_call: TRBJ2-2
clone_size: .
v_call: TRBV28
d_call: TRBD1
cdr3_aa: CASSFGGQDTGELFF
cdr3_nt: TGTGCCAGCAGTTTCGGGGGACAGGACACCGGGGAGCTGTTTTTT